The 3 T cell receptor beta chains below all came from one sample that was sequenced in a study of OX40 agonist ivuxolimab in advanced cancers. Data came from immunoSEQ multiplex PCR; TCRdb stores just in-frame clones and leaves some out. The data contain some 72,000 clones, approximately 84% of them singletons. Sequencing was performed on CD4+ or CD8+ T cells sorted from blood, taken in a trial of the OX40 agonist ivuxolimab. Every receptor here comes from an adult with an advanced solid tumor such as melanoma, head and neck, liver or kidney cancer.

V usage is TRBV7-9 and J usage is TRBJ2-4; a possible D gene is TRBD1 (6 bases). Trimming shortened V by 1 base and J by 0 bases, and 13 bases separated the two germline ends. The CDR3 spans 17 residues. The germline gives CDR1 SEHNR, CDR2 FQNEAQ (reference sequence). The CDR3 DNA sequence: TGTGCCAGCAGCTTAGGGCACAGGGTCCTAGCCAAAAACATTCAGTACTTC. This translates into CASSLGHRVLAKNIQYF.

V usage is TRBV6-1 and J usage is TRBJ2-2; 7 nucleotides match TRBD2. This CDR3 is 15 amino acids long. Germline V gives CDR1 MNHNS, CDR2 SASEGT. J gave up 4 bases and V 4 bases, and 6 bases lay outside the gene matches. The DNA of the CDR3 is TGTGCCAGCAGTGCAGGACTAGTCGTCACCGGGGAGCTGTTTTTT. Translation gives CASSAGLVVTGELFF.

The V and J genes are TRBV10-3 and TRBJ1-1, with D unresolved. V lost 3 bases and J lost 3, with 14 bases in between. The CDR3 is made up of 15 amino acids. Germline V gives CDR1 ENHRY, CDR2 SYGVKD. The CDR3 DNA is TGTGCCATCAGTGACCCGGGTAATCCTGACACTGAAGCTTTCTTT. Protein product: CAISDPGNPDTEAFF.